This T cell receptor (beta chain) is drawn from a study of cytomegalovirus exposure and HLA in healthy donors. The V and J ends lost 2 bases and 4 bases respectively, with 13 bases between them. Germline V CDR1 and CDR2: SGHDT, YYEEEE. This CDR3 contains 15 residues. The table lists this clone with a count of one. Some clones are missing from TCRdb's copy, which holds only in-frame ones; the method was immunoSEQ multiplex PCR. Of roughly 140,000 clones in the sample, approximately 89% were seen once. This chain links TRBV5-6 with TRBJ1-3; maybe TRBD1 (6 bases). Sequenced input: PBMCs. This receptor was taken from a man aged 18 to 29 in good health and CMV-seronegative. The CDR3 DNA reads TGTGCCAGCAGCTTCACCAGGGGACCCGGAAACACCATATATTTT. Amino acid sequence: CASSFTRGPGNTIYF.